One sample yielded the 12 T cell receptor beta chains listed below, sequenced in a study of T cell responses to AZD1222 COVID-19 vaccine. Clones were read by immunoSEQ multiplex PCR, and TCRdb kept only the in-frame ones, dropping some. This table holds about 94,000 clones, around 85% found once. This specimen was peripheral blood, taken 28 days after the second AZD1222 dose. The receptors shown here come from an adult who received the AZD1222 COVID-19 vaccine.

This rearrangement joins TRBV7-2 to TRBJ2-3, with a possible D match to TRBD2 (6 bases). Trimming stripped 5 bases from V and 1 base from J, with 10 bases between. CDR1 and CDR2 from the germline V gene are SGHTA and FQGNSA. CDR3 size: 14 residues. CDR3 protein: CASSRDWGTDTQYF. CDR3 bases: TGTGCCAGCAGCAGGGACTGGGGCACAGATACGCAGTATTTT. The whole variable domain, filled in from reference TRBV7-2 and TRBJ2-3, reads GAGVSQSPSNKVTEKGKDVELRCDPISGHTALYWYRQSLGQGLEFLIYFQGNSAPDKSGLPSDRFSAERTGGSVSTLTIQRTQQEDSAVYLCASSRDWGTDTQYFGPGTRLTVL.

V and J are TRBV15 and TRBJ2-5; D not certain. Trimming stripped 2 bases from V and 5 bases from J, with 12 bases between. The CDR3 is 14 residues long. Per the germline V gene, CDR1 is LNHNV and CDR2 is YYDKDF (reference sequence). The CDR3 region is CATSRFSLAETQYF. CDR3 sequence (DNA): TGTGCCACCAGCAGATTTAGCTTGGCGGAGACCCAGTACTTC.

The CDR3 DNA is TGTGCCAGCAGCCGTATGACAGGGTTGACGTACTTC. Protein product: CASSRMTGLTYF. The chain carries TRBV7-9 and TRBJ2-7, with TRBD1 matching 7 bases. The CDR3 consists of 12 residues. Per germline, CDR1 SEHNR and CDR2 FQNEAQ (reference sequence). V shed 5 bases, J shed 12 bases, and the junction held 10 bases outside the gene matches.

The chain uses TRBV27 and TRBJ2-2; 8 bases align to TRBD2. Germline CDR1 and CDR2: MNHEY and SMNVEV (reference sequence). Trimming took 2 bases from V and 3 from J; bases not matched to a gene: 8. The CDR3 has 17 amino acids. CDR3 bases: TGTGCCAGCAGTTTAAGGATCGGGGGGGGACACACCGGGGAGCTGTTTTTT. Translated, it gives CASSLRIGGGHTGELFF.

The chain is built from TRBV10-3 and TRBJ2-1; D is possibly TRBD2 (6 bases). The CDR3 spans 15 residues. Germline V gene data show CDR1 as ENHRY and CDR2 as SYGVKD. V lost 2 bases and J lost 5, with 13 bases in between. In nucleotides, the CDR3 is TGTGCCATCAGTGAGGGCACTAGCCCCGACAATGAGCAGTTCTTC. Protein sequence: CAISEGTSPDNEQFF.

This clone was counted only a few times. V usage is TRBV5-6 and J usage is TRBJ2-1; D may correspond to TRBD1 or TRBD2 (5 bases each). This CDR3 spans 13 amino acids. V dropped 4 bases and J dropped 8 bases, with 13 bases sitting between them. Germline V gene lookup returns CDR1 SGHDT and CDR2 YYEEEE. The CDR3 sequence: CASSGGPRDEQFF. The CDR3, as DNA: TGTGCCAGCAGCGGGGGACCCAGGGATGAGCAGTTCTTC.

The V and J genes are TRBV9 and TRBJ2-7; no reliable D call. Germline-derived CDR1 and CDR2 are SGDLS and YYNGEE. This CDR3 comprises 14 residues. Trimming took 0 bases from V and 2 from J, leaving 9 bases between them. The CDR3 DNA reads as TGTGCCAGCAGCGTAGGAGACACTACCTACGAGCAGTACTTC. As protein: CASSVGDTTYEQYF.

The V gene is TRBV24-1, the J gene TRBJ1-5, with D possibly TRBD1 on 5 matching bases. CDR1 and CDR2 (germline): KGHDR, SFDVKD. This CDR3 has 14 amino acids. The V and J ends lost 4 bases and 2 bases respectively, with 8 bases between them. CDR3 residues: CATSDGGGNQPQHF. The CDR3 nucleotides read TGTGCCACCAGTGACGGGGGTGGCAATCAGCCCCAGCATTTT.

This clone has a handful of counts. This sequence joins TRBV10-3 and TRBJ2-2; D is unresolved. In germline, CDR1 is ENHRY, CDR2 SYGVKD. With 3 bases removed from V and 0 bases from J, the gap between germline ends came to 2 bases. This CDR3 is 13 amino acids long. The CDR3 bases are TGTGCCATCAGTGACCCGAACACCGGGGAGCTGTTTTTT. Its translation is CAISDPNTGELFF.

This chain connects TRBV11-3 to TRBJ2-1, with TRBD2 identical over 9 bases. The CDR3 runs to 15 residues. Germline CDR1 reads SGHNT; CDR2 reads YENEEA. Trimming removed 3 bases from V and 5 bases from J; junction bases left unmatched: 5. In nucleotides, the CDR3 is TGTGCCAGCAGCTTCGGGACTAGCAGAGACAATGAGCAGTTCTTC. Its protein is CASSFGTSRDNEQFF.

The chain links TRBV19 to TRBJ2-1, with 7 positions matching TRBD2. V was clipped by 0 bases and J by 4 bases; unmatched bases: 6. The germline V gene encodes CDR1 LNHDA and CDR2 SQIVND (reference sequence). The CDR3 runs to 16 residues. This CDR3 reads CASSIEGGRLYNEQFF. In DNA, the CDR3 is TGTGCCAGTAGTATAGAGGGGGGGAGGCTATACAATGAGCAGTTCTTC.

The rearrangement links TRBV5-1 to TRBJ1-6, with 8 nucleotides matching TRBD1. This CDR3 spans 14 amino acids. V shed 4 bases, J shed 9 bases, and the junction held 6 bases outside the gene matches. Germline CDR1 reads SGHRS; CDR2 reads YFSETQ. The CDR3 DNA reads TGCGCCAGCAGCACCGGACAGGGCGGTTCACCCCTCCACTTT. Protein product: CASSTGQGGSPLHF.